This T cell receptor beta chain derives from a study of blood T cells in healthy people across ages. Sample-barcoded 5' priming and a J-beta primer mix drove a second PCR of roughly 7 to 11 cycles. In TCRdb, the 5' RACE reads were re-called with MiXCR into one record per CDR3 protein. The sample shows over 600,000 distinct CDR3 sequences, about half of them seen only once. As for this clonotype: As yet, its antigen is unknown.

The CDR3 length is 16 residues. Looked up from germline, CDR1 is MDHEN and CDR2 is SYDVKM. The study, taken as a whole, reports: Roughly linearly, TCR beta diversity per million T cells fell as age increased.

The V and J genes are TRBV28 and TRBJ2-4, with TRBD2 matching 9 bases. The J call is uncertain, as TRBJ2-7 better fits the DNA end. This sequence originates from a man older than 75 in good health. Sequenced input: blood. The CDR3 sequence is CASSSSKAGGSYEQYF. CDR3 nucleotides: TGTGCCAGCAGTTCCTCAAAAGCGGGAGGTTCCTACGAGCAGTACTTC.